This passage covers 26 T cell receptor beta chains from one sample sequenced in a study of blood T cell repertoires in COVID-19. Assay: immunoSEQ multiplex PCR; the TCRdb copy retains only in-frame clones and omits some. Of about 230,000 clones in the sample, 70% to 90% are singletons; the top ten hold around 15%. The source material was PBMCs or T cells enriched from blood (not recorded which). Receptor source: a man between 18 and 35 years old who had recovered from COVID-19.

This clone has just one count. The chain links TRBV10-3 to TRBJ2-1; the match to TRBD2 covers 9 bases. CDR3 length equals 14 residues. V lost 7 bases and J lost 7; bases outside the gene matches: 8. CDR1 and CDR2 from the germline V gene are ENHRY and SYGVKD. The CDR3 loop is CAINPGLAKNEQFF. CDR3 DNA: TGTGCCATCAACCCGGGACTAGCTAAAAATGAGCAGTTCTTC.

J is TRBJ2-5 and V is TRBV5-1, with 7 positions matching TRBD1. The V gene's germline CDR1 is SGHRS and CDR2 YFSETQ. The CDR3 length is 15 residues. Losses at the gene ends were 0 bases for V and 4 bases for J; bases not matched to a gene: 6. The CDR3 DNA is TGCGCCAGCAGCTTGGGACAGGGTGGGGGAGAGACCCAGTACTTC. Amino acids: CASSLGQGGGETQYF.

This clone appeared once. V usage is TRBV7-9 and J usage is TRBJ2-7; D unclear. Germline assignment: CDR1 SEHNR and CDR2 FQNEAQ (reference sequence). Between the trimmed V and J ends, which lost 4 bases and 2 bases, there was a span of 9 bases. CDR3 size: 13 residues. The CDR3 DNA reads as TGTGCCAGCAGCTCGGAGCTGGCCTACGAGCAGTACTTC. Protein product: CASSSELAYEQYF. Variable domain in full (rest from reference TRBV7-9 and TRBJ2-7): DTGVSQNPRHKITKRGQNVTFRCDPISEHNRLYWYRQTLGQGPEFLTYFQNEAQLEKSRLLSDRFSAERPKGSFSTLEIQRTEQGDSAMYLCASSSELAYEQYFGPGTRLTVT.

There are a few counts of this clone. CDR3 bases: TGTGCCAGCAGCTTAGTTGTCGGGGTGCTGACTAGCGGGTACTACGAGCAGTACTTC. Protein sequence: CASSLVVGVLTSGYYEQYF. The chain carries TRBV7-9 and TRBJ2-7, with 10 bases that match TRBD2. The V gene's germline CDR1 is SEHNR and CDR2 FQNEAQ (reference sequence). This CDR3 comprises 19 residues. The V gene end was trimmed by 1 base and the J gene end by 3 bases; junction bases not matched to a gene: 15.

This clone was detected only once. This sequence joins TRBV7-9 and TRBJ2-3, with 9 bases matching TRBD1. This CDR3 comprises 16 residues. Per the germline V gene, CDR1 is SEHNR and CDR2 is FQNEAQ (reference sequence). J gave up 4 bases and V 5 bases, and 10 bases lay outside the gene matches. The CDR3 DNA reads TGTGCCAGCAGCCCACGGGAGGACAGGGGCCCAGATACGCAGTATTTT. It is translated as CASSPREDRGPDTQYF.

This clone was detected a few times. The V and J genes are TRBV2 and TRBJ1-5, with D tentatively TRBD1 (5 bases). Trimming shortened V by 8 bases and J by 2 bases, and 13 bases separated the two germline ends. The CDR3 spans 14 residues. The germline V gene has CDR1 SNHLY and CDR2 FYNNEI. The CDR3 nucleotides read TGTGCCAGCGTCCTGGGAGGGGGCAATCAGCCCCAGCATTTT. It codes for CASVLGGGNQPQHF.

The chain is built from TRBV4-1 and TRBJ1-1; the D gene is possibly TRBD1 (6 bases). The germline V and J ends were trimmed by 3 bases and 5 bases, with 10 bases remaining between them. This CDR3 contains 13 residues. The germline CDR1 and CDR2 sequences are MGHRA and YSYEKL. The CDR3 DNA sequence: TGCGCCAGCAGCCACACAGGGAGTACTGAAGCTTTCTTT. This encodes CASSHTGSTEAFF.

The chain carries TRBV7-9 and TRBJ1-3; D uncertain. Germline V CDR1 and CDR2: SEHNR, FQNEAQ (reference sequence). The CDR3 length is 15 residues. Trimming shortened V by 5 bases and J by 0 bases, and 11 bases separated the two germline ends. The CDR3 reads CASSLGDYSGNTIYF. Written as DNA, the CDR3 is TGTGCCAGCAGCCTAGGTGACTACTCTGGAAACACCATATATTTT. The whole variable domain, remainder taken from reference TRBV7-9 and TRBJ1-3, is DTGVSQNPRHKITKRGQNVTFRCDPISEHNRLYWYRQTLGQGPEFLTYFQNEAQLEKSRLLSDRFSAERPKGSFSTLEIQRTEQGDSAMYLCASSLGDYSGNTIYFGEGSWLTVV.

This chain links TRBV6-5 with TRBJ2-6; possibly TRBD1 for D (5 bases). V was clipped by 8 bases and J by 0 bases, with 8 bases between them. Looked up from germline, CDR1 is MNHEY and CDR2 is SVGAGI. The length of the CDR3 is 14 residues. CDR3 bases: TGTGCCAGCGGCAGGGTCTCTGGGGCCAACGTCCTGACTTTC. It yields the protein CASGRVSGANVLTF.

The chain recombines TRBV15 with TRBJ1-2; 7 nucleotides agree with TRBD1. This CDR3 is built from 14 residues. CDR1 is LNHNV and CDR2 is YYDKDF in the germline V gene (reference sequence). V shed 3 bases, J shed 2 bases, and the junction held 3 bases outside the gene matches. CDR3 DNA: TGTGCCACCAGCAGGGGGGACAGAAACTATGGCTACACCTTC. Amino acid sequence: CATSRGDRNYGYTF.

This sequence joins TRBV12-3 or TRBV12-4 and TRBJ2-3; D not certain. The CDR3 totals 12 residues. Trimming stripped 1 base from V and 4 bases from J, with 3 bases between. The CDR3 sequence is CASSLGADTQYF. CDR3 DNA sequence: TGTGCCAGCAGTTTAGGAGCAGATACGCAGTATTTT.

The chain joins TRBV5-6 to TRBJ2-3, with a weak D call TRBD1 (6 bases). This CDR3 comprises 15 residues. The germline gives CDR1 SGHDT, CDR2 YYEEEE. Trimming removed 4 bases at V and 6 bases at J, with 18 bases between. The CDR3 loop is CASSPTGWASDTQYF. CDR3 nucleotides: TGTGCCAGCAGCCCGACAGGTTGGGCTTCGGATACGCAGTATTTT.

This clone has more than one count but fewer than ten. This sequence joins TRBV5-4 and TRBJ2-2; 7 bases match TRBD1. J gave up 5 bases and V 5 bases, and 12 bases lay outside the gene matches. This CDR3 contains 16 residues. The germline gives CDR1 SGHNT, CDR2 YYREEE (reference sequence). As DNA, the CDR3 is TGTGCCAGCAGACCTGGACAGCGACAGGGAACCGGGGAGCTGTTTTTT. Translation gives CASRPGQRQGTGELFF.

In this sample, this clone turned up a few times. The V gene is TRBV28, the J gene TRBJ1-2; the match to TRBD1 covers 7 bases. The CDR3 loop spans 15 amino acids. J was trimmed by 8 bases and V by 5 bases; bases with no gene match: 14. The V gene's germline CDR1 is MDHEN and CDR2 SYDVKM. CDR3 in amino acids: CASSLRELQGKGYTF. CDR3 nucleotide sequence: TGTGCCAGCAGTCTAAGGGAGTTACAGGGGAAGGGCTACACCTTC.

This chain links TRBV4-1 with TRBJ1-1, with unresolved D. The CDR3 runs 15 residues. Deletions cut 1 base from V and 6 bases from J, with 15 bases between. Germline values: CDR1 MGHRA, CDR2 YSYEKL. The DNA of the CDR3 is TGCGCCAGCAGCCAAGTATACCAAGTTTCGGCTGAAGCTTTCTTT. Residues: CASSQVYQVSAEAFF.

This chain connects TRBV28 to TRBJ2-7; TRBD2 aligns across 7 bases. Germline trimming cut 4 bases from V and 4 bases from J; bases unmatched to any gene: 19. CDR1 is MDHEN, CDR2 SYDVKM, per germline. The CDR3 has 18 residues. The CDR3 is CASSSSWDYPNAVYEQYF. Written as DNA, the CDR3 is TGTGCCAGCAGTTCATCATGGGACTACCCGAACGCTGTATACGAGCAGTACTTC. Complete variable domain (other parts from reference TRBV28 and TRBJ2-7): DVKVTQSSRYLVKRTGEKVFLECVQDMDHENMFWYRQDPGLGLRLIYFSYDVKMKEKGDIPEGYSVSREKKERFSLILESASTNQTSMYLCASSSSWDYPNAVYEQYFGPGTRLTVT.

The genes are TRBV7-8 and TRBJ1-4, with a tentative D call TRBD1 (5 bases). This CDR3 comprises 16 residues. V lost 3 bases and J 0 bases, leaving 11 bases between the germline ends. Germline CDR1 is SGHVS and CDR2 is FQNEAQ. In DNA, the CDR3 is TGTGCCAGCAGCTTGATGACAGCTGCAACTAATGAAAAACTGTTTTTT. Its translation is CASSLMTAATNEKLFF.

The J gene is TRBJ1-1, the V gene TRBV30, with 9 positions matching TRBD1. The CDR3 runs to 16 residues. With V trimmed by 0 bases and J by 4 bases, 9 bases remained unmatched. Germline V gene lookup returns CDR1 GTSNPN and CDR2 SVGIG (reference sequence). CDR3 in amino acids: CAWSVQWETGGTEAFF. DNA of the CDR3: TGTGCCTGGAGTGTACAGTGGGAGACAGGGGGCACTGAAGCTTTCTTT.

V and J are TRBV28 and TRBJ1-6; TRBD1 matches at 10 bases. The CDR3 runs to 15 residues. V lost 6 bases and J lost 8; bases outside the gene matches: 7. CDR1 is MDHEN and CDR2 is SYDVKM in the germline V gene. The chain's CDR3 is CASRSGTGVYSPLHF. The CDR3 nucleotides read TGTGCCAGCAGATCCGGGACAGGGGTTTATTCACCCCTCCACTTT.

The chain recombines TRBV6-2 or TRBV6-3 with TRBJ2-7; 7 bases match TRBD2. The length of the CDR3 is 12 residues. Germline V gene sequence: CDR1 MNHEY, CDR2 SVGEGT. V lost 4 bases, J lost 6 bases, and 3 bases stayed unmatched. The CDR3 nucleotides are TGTGCCAGCAGTTTTGGGGGGGGCGAGCAGTACTTC. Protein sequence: CASSFGGGEQYF.

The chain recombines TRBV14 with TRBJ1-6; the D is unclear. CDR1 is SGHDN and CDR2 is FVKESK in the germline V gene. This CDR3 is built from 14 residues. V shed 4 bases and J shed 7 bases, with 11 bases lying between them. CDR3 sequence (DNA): TGTGCCAGCAGCCTCTTCAGTGAAAATTCACCCCTCCACTTT. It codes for CASSLFSENSPLHF.

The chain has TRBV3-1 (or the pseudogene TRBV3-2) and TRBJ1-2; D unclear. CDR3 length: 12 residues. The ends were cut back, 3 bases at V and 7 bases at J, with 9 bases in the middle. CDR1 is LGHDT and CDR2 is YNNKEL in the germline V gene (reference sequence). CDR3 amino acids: CASSQTKGGYTF. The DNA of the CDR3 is TGTGCCAGCAGCCAGACTAAGGGTGGCTACACCTTC.

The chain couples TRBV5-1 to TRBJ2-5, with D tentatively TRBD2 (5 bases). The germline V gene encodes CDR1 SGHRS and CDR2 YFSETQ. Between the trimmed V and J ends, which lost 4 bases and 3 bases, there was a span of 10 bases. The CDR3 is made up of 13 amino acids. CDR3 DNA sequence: TGCGCCAGCAGCCTGGGGAGAAAAGAGACCCAGTACTTC. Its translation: CASSLGRKETQYF.

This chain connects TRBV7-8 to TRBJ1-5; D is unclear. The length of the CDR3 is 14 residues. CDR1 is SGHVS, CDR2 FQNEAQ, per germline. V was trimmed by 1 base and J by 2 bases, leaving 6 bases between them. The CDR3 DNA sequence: TGTGCCAGCAGCTTAGGGGCGCGCAATCAGCCCCAGCATTTT. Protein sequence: CASSLGARNQPQHF.

The CDR3 nucleotides read TGTGCCAGCAGGGGCGGGGGCACAGATACGCAGTATTTT. Its translation is CASRGGGTDTQYF. V usage is TRBV27 and J usage is TRBJ2-3, with D perhaps TRBD2 (6 bases). Germline V gene lookup returns CDR1 MNHEY and CDR2 SMNVEV (reference sequence). There are 13 residues in the CDR3. V lost 6 bases and J lost 1, with 8 bases in between.

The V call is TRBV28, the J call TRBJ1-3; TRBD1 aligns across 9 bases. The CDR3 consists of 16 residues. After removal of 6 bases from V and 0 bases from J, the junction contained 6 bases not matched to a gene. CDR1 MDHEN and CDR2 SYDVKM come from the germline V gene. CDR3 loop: CASSPRTGVSGNTIYF. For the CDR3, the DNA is TGTGCCAGCAGCCCAAGGACAGGGGTCTCTGGAAACACCATATATTTT.